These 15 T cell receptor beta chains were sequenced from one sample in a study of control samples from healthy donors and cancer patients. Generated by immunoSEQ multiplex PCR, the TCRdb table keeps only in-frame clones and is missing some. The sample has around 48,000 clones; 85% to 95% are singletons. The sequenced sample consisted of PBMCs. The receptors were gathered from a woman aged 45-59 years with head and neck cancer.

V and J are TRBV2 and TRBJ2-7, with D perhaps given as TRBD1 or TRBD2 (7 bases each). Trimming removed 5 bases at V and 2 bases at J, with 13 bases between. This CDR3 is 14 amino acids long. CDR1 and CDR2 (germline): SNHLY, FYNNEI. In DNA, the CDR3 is TGTGCCAGCAGTTTTCAGGGGGGGGCCTACGAGCAGTACTTC. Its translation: CASSFQGGAYEQYF.

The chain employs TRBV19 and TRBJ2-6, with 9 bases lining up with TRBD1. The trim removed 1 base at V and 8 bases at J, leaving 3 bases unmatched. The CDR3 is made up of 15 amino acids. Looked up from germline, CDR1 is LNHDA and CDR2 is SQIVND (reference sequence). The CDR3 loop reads CASSIGGQGTNVLTF. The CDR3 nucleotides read TGTGCCAGTAGTATAGGGGGACAGGGCACCAACGTCCTGACTTTC.

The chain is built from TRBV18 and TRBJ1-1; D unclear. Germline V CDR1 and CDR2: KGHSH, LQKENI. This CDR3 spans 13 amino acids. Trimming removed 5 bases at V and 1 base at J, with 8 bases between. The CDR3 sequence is CASSSQENTEAFF. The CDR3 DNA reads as TGTGCCAGCTCATCTCAGGAGAACACTGAAGCTTTCTTT.

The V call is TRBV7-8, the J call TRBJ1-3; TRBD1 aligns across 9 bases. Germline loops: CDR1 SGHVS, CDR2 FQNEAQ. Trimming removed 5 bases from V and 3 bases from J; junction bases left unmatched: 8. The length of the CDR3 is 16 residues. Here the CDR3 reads CASSLFGTGNGNTIYF. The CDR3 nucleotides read TGTGCCAGCAGCCTCTTCGGGACAGGGAATGGAAACACCATATATTTT.

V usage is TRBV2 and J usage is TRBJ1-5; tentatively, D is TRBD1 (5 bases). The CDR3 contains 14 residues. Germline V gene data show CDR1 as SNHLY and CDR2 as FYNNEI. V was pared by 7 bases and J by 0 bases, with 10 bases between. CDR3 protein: CASKGTNSNQPQHF. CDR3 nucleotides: TGTGCCAGCAAGGGGACTAATAGCAATCAGCCCCAGCATTTT.

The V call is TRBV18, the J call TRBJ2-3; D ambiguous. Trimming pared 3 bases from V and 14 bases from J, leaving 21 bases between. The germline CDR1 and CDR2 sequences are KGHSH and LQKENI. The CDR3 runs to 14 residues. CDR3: CASSPPISRTSRYF. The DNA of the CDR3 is TGTGCCAGCTCACCCCCCATTAGTAGGACCTCCCGGTATTTT.

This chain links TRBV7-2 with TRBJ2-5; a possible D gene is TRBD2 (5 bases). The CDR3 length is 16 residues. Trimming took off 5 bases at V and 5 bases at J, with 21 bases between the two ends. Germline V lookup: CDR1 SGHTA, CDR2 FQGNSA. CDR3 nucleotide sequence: TGTGCCAGCAGCCCCGAGGGAATGAGTAAAGGCGAGACCCAGTACTTC. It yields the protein CASSPEGMSKGETQYF.

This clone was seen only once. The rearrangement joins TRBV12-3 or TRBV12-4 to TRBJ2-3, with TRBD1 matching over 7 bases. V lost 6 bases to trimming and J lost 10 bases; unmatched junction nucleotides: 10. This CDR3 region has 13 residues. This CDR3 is CASSSIQGNAQYF. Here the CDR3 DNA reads TGTGCCAGCAGCTCGATACAGGGGAACGCGCAGTATTTT.

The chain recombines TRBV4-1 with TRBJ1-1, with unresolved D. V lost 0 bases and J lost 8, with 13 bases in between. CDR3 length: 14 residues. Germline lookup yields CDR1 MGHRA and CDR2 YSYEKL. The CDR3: CASSQDLVRKEAFF. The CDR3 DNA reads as TGCGCCAGCAGCCAAGACTTGGTCCGAAAAGAAGCTTTCTTT.

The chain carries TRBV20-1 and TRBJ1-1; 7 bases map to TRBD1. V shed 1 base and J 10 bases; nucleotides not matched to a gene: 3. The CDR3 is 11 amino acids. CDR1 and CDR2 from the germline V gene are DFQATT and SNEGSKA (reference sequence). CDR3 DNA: TGCAGTGCTAGAGCCGACAGGGCAGCTTTCTTT. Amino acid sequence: CSARADRAAFF.

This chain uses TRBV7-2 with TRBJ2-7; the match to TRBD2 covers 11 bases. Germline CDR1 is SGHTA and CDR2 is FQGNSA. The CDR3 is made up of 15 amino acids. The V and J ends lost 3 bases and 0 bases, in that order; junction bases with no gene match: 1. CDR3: CASSFTSGGSYEQYF. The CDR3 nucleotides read TGTGCCAGCAGCTTTACTAGCGGGGGCTCCTACGAGCAGTACTTC.

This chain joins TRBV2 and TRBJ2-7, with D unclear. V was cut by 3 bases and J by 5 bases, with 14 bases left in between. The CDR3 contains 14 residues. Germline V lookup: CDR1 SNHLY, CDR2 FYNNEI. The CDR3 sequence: CASSDQTGINEQYF. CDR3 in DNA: TGTGCCAGCAGTGACCAGACGGGCATTAACGAGCAGTACTTC.

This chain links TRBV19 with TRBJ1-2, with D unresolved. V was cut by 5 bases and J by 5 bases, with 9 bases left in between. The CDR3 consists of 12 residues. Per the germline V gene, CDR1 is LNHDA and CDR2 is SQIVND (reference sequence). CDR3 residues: CASSPTLYGYTF. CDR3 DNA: TGTGCCAGTAGTCCGACCTTGTATGGCTACACCTTC.

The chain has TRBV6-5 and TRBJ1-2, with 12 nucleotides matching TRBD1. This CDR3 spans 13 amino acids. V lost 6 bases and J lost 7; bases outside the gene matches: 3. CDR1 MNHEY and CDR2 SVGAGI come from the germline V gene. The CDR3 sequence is CASRGQGASGYTF. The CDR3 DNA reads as TGTGCCAGCAGGGGACAGGGGGCGAGTGGCTACACCTTC.

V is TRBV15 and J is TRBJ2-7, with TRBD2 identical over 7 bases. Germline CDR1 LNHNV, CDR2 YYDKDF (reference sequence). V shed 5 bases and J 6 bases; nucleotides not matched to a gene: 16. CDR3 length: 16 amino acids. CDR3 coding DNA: TGTGCCACCAGCTCCGGGGGGTGGGCTAGCGAAGGCGAGCAGTACTTC. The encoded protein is CATSSGGWASEGEQYF.